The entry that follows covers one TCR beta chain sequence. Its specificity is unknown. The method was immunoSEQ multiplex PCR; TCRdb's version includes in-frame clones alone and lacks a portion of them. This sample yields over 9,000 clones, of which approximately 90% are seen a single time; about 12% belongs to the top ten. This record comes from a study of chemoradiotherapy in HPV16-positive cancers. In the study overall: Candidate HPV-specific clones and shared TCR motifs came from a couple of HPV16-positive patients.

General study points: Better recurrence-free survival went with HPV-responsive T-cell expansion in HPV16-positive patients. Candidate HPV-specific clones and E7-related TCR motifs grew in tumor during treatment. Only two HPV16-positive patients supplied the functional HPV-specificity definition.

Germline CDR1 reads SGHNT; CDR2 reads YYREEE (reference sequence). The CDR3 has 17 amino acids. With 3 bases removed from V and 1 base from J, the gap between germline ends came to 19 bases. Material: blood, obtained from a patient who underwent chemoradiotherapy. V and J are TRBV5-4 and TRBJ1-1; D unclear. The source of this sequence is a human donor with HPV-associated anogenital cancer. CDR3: CASSSRASTLRNTEAFF. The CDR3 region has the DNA TGTGCCAGCAGCTCGCGGGCTTCGACTCTCAGGAACACTGAAGCTTTCTTT.